The sequence of this T cell receptor beta chain was determined in a study of cytomegalovirus exposure and HLA in healthy donors. The CDR3 contains 15 residues. The trim removed 3 bases at V and 4 bases at J, leaving 3 bases unmatched. Looked up from germline, CDR1 is KGHSH and CDR2 is LQKENI. From the roughly 120-subject validation cohort, which was separate from the approximately 670-subject first cohort, the donors were drawn. TCRdb's copy holds only in-frame clones and misses some; the assay was immunoSEQ multiplex PCR. Of under 250,000 clones in the sample, approximately 87% were seen once. Sequenced material: PBMCs. The chain employs TRBV18 and TRBJ2-7, with 13 bases that match TRBD2. The receptor was isolated from a man aged 18 to 35 in good health and CMV-seronegative. The DNA for the CDR3 is TGTGCCAGCTCACCTGGGACTAGCGGGACTTACGAGCAGTACTTC. This sequence encodes CASSPGTSGTYEQYF.